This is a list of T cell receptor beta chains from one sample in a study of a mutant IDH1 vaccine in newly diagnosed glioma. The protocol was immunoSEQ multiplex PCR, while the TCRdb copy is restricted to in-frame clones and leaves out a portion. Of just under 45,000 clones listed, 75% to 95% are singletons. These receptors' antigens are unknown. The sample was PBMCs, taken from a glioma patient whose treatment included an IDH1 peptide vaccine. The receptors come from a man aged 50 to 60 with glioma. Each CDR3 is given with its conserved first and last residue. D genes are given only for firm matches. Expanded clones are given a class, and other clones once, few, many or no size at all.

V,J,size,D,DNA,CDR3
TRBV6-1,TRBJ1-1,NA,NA,TGTGCCAGCAGTGAGGATATCAGGGAATGGACTGAAGCTTTCTTT,CASSEDIREWTEAFF
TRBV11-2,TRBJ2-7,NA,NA,TGTGCCAGCAGCTTAGGGCCCTACGGTGGATACGAGCAGTACTTC,CASSLGPYGGYEQYF
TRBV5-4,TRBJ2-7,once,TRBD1,TGTGCCAGCAGCGGGACAGGGGACGAGCAGTACTTC,CASSGTGDEQYF
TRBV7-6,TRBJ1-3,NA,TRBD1,TGTGCCAGCACCCGGGACAGCTCTGGAAACACCATATATTTT,CASTRDSSGNTIYF
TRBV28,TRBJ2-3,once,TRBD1,TGTGCCAGCAGTCCCTCCCTGGACAGGGCAAGCACAGATACGCAGTATTTT,CASSPSLDRASTDTQYF
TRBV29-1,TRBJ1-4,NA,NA,TGCAGCGCCGCGAGGGGTTTGGAACTGTTTTTT,CSAARGLELFF
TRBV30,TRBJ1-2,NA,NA,TGTGCCTGGGCAACAAACTATGGCTACACCTTC,CAWATNYGYTF
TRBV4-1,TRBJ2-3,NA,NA,TGCGCCAGCAGCCAAGTCGGGAGCGCTAGCACAGATACGCAGTATTTT,CASSQVGSASTDTQYF
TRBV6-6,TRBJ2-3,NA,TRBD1,TGTGCCAGCAGTCTGACAGGGGGACGGGGAGATACGCAGTATTTT,CASSLTGGRGDTQYF
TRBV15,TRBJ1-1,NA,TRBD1,TGTGCCACCAGCAGAACAGGGGGCACTGAAGCTTTCTTT,CATSRTGGTEAFF
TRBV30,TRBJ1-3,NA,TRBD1,TGTGCCTGGAGTCGAGGACAGGCTCCCCTACCCGTATATTTT,CAWSRGQAPLPVYF
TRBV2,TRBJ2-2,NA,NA,TGTGCCAGCATGAGGGGGAACACCGGGGAGCTGTTTTTT,CASMRGNTGELFF
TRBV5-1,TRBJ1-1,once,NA,TGCGCCAGCAGCTTGGCCGGGCAGTTTGGCGGCACTGAAGCTTTCTTT,CASSLAGQFGGTEAFF
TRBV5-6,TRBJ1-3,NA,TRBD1,TGTGCCAGCAGCTTGCGGGACAGGGGGCGAGAAAACACCATATATTTT,CASSLRDRGRENTIYF
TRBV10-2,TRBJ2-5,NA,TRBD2,TGCGCCAGCAGTGCACCGGGACTAGCTCGGGCGGGCCAGTACTTC,CASSAPGLARAGQYF
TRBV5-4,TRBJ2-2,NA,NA,TGTGCCAGCAGCTTGGAAGGGTACACCGGGGAGCTGTTTTTT,CASSLEGYTGELFF
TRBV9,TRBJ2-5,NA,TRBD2,TGTGCCAGCAGCGTAGTAGGTAGCGGGGGAAAGAGAGAGACCCAGTACTTC,CASSVVGSGGKRETQYF
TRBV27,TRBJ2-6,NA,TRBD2,TGTGCCAGCAGCCCGGCGGGGGCTGGGGCCAACGTCCTGACTTTC,CASSPAGAGANVLTF
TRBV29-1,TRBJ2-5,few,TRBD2,TGCAGCGTTACTAGCGGGGAGGAGACCCAGTACTTC,CSVTSGEETQYF
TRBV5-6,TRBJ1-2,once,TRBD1,TGTGCCAGCAGAAGGGGACAGGGTAACCCCACCTTC,CASRRGQGNPTF
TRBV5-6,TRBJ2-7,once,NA,TGTGCCAGCAGCTTGGACAGGGAGGTTAGCGAGCAGTACTTC,CASSLDREVSEQYF
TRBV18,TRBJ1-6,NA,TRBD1,TGTGCCAGCTCACCTATGCGGCAGGGGGAGTCTCCCCTCCACTTT,CASSPMRQGESPLHF
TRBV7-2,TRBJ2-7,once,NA,TGTGCCAGCAGCTTCATGAAAGGTTCCTACGAGCAGTACTTC,CASSFMKGSYEQYF
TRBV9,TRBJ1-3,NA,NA,TGTGCCAGCAGCGAGGACCGGGGAGGGGGAAACACCATATATTTT,CASSEDRGGGNTIYF
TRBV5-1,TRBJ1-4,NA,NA,TGCGCCAGCACGGTGACAGGCCCTAATGAAAAACTGTTTTTT,CASTVTGPNEKLFF
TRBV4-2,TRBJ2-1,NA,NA,TGTGCCAGCAGCCAAGATCACGGGATTACTGAGCAGTTCTTC,CASSQDHGITEQFF
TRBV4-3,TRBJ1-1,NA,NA,TGCGCCAGCAGCCTCTCCCGGCGGGAGCAAGCTTTCTTT,CASSLSRREQAFF
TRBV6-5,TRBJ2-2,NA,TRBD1,TGTGCCAGCAGTAGAGACAGGGTTGGGACCGGGGAGCTGTTTTTT,CASSRDRVGTGELFF
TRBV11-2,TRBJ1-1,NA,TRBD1,TGTGCCAGCAGCCCAGGACAGGGCGAAGCTTTCTTT,CASSPGQGEAFF
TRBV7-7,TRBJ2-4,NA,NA,TGTGCTAGCAGCTTAGATAAAGACCGATTCAAAAACATTCAGTACTTC,CASSLDKDRFKNIQYF
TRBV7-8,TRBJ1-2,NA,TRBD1,TGTGCCAGCAGCTTAACCGGGACAGGTCATGGCTACACCTTC,CASSLTGTGHGYTF
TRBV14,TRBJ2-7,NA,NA,TGTGCCAGCAGCCAATGGACATGGGACGGCTCCTACGAGCAGTACTTC,CASSQWTWDGSYEQYF
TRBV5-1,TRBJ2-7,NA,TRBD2,TGCGCCAGCAGCTCGGGACTAGCGGGAGAGGGCTACGAGCAGTACTTC,CASSSGLAGEGYEQYF
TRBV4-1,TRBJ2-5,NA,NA,TGCGCCAGCAGCCAAGGACCTTTCCAAGAGACCCAGTACTTC,CASSQGPFQETQYF
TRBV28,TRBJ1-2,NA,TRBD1,TGTGCCAGCAGTTCCCCCGGGACAGATCTATGGGGCTACACCTTC,CASSSPGTDLWGYTF
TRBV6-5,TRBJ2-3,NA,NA,TGTGCCAGCAGTTACTCGAGTTTCGAAACCACAGATACGCAGTATTTT,CASSYSSFETTDTQYF
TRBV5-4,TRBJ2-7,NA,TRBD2,TGTGCCAGCAGCCCCACTAGCGGGAGGGCCGGGAGGTACGAGCAGTACTTC,CASSPTSGRAGRYEQYF
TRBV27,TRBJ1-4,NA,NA,TGTGCCAGCAGACCAGGGGTGAAATTCAATGAAAAACTGTTTTTT,CASRPGVKFNEKLFF
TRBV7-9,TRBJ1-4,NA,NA,TGTGCCAGCAGCATGGGGCAGGAAAAACTGTTTTTT,CASSMGQEKLFF
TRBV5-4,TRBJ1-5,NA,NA,TGTGCCAGCAGCGACGGGACTACGGGCAATCAGCCCCAGCATTTT,CASSDGTTGNQPQHF
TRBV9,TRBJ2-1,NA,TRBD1,TGTGCCAGCAGCGTAGCGAGGGACAGGGTATACAATGAGCAGTTCTTC,CASSVARDRVYNEQFF
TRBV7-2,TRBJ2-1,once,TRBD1,TGTGCCAGCAGCAAACAGGGGAACAATGAGCAGTTCTTC,CASSKQGNNEQFF
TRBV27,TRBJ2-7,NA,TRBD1,TGTGCCAGCAGTTTAAAAGGGACAGGGGTCTACGAGCAGTACTTC,CASSLKGTGVYEQYF
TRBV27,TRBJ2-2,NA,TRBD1,TGTGCCAGCAGTAAGACAGGGGTAGTCACCGGGGAGCTGTTTTTT,CASSKTGVVTGELFF
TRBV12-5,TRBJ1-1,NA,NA,TGTGCTAGTGGTCCAGGGGAAAAAGCTTTCTTT,CASGPGEKAFF
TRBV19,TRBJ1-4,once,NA,TGTGCCAGTACGCGGGGGGCTCCCGGTCGTTCGGAAAAACTGTTTTTT,CASTRGAPGRSEKLFF
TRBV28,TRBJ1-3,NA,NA,TGTGCCAGCAGCCTCGGGCCCTCTGGAAACACCATATATTTT,CASSLGPSGNTIYF
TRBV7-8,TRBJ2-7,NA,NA,TGTGCCAGCAGCTTAGCGCCAACACCCGCCTACGAGCAGTACTTC,CASSLAPTPAYEQYF
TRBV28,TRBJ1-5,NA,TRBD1,TGTGCCAGCAGTCCCCCGGGACAGACAATCTCTCAGCCCCAGCATTTT,CASSPPGQTISQPQHF
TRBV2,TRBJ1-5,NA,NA,TGTGCCAGCAGTAAGTGGAGCAATCAGCCCCAGCATTTT,CASSKWSNQPQHF
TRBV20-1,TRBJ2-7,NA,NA,TGCAGTGCGGAAAGGCGCTACGAGCAGTACTTC,CSAERRYEQYF
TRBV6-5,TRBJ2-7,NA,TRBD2,TGTGCCAGCAGTCAAAGCGGGGGGAACTCCTACGAGCAGTACTTC,CASSQSGGNSYEQYF
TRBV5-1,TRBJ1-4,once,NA,TGCGCCAGCAGCTTGGGGGGGGCGTCTAATGAAAAACTGTTTTTT,CASSLGGASNEKLFF